This entry describes one T cell receptor beta chain. Its antigen is as yet unknown. The germline V gene has CDR1 KGHSH and CDR2 LQKENI. The CDR3 is 13 residues long. Deletions cut 6 bases from V and 6 bases from J, with 14 bases between. This specimen comes from a study of cytomegalovirus exposure and HLA in healthy donors. Study in general: Later, an analysis reported that the 100 to 150 validation repertoires had used the same platform as the roughly 700 first-cohort repertoires.

This table comes from immunoSEQ multiplex PCR, and its TCRdb copy is limited to in-frame clones, with some not included. This sample has hundreds of thousands of clones, with 70% to 90% found just once. Study observations and caveats: First-cohort TCR clusters were later found to tend to co-occur in the 120 validation repertoires. Testing in vitro showed three CMV-associated chains specific for CMV antigens.

The sequencing sample was made of PBMCs. The clonotype originates from a woman between 18 and 29 years old in good health and CMV-seronegative. V and J are TRBV18 and TRBJ1-2; D not resolved. The CDR3 protein is CASSRTDADGYTF. The CDR3 DNA reads TGTGCCAGCTCGCGGACGGATGCCGATGGCTACACCTTC.